This T cell receptor (beta chain) was identified during a study of shared clonotypes between healthy human individuals (dated by TCRdb to the early 2020s). Notes on the research overall: A couple of women and three men aged 18 to 49 years were included in the cohort. Between about 0.8 and 8.9 billion PBMCs per donor were obtained by leukapheresis. For each donor, CD4 naive and CD4 memory were each run on three plates, CD8 naive on two plates, and CD8 memory on one plate. To increase sequencing depth and limit assay-specific biases, TCR repertoire library preparation and sequencing were carried out by different laboratories using diverse techniques. To estimate repertoire size and how much clonotypes are shared between individuals, the study performed deep sequencing of blood TCR repertoires from a few healthy adults. The paper as a whole reports these results and caveats: The genetic and exposure-history diversity represented was limited by the small number of donors. Compared with non-shared clonotypes, clonotypes shared by all four sorted-subset donors had higher generation probabilities. Pairwise subsampling led to the expectation that sequencing depth would affect the degree of clonotype sharing among donors. Larger estimated clonotype richness was generally found for naive subsets than for memory subsets. When a handful of donors were compared, the shared fraction of clonotypes was around 5% for naive CD4, 3.5% to 4% for naive CD8, roughly 2.5% for memory CD4, and 0.35% to 0.4% for memory CD8. Only blood was sampled, and tissue TCR repertoires likely differ from those in blood. Rarefaction of sorted-subset datasets indicated incomplete sequencing despite the large sequencing depth.

The donors were healthy, HIV-negative adults with no recently reported acute infections or vaccinations. All donors were Caucasian adults living in Nashville, Tennessee, USA. CD4+ T cells were enriched through magnetic negative selection, after which naive cells were positively selected on CD45RA and the remaining negative fraction served as the memory subset. Blood was collected by leukapheresis, and PBMCs were isolated by Ficoll-Histopaque density gradient centrifugation and then cryopreserved in liquid nitrogen vapor phase. Analytical flow cytometry was used to check the purity and quantity of each magnetically sorted T cell population. Each sorted fraction had its genomic DNA isolated and then quantified by UV absorbance on a Nanodrop 2000c. At the junction V is shortened by 5 bases and J by 7 bases, with 17 bases in between. The CDR3 holds 14 amino acids from the cysteine to the phenylalanine. Only the CDR3 region is kept as DNA, spanning 42 bases read in frame from base 1. The germline V gene (reference sequence) sets CDR1 to MNHEY and CDR2 to SMNVEV.

Note on this clone: What antigen it recognizes has not been identified. Per-base qualities were not stored, and no clone one base away is much larger.

Using the deep immunoSEQ assay, multiplex PCR amplified TCR CDR3 regions from genomic DNA. Genomic DNA extracted from each cell subset was distributed evenly over all wells of several immunoSEQ 96-well plates, and each plate served as one replicate. For sorted subsets, each replicate PCR was loaded with around 220 ng genomic DNA, equivalent to some 31,000 T cell genomes. Purified libraries were measured with a Qubit 3.0 fluorometer, size-checked on a Bioanalyzer 2100, and measured again with the KAPA Library Quantification kit. A separate single-read 150-cycle Illumina NextSeq 550 flow cell was used to sequence each immunoSEQ 96-well plate. The paper's processing steps were these. Because the immunoSEQ output included only junctional sequences and no quality scores, the filtering could not be the same as the filtering used for full-length reads. Sequences were annotated with PyIR, a Python wrapper for IgBLAST v1.9, and V/J genes and CDR3 were assigned using IMGT germline references. Reads with weak V/J assignments (E-value above 1e-6), missing CDR3, stop codons, out-of-frame junctions, or ambiguous translated residues were removed. V3J clonotypes were defined as sequences sharing an identical inferred V gene, J gene, and CDR3 amino acid sequence. The percentage overlap between two repertoires was calculated by dividing the number of shared unique clonotypes by the size of the smaller repertoire. RTK rarefaction, the Chao1 estimator, and Recon v2.1 estimates of unobserved clonotypes were used to assess repertoire richness. For all TCRbeta clonotypes obtained by the gDNA method from a few donors, generation probabilities were computed with OLGA. TCRdb obtained this table from immuneACCESS and retained in-frame rearrangements with V and J assigned. These tables miss some clones; where compared with another copy, unresolved V genes account for less than half of the shortfall, and the remainder is unexplained. That table supplies the V and J calls and clone size; D and trimming were determined from the DNA. This sample holds 650,000 to 800,000 clones; approximately 77% were observed only once. More than 1.5% of the sample is in the top ten clones.

The V and J genes are TRBV27 and TRBJ2-5, and possibly TRBD1, on 6 matching bases. Source material: memory CD4+ T cells sorted from blood. Sample cell subset or site, as interpreted from the label and publication: CD45RA-negative fraction. The receptor was isolated from a woman aged 25 to 39 in good health. This receptor carries the CDR3 CASSHGQFDGTQYF. At the DNA level, the sequence is TGTGCCAGCAGTCACGGACAGTTTGACGGGACCCAGTACTTC.